This T cell receptor beta chain was observed in a study of cytomegalovirus exposure and HLA in healthy donors. Whole-study results and caveats: There were several of the most significant clusters that appeared linked to common viral pathogens in a later analysis. As was reported, the classifier diagnosed cytomegalovirus status with high specificity and sensitivity.

A multiplex PCR was run with 60 Vbeta primers and 13 Jbeta primers. Libraries were prepared by immunoSEQ multiplex PCR; TCRdb keeps only in-frame clonotypes and omits some of them. Of over 150,000 clones in the sample, roughly three quarters were seen once. The sample holds a few counts of this clone. The target antigen is unknown. This CDR3 region has 15 residues. Looked up from germline, CDR1 is SGHNT and CDR2 is YENEEA. V was trimmed by 0 bases and J by 1 base, leaving 9 bases between them. What was sequenced was PBMCs. The source is a woman aged 45-59 years in good health and CMV-seropositive. The rearrangement links TRBV11-3 to TRBJ1-1; D gene ambiguous. CDR3 sequence: CASSLESQRNTEAFF. In nucleotides, the CDR3 is TGTGCCAGCAGCTTAGAATCACAGAGGAACACTGAAGCTTTCTTT. The full variable domain, rest sourced from reference TRBV11-3 and TRBJ1-1, is EAGVVQSPRYKIIEKKQPVAFWCNPISGHNTLYWYLQNLGQGPELLIRYENEEAVDDSQLPKDRFSAERLKGVDSTLKIQPAELGDSAVYLCASSLESQRNTEAFFGQGTRLTVV.